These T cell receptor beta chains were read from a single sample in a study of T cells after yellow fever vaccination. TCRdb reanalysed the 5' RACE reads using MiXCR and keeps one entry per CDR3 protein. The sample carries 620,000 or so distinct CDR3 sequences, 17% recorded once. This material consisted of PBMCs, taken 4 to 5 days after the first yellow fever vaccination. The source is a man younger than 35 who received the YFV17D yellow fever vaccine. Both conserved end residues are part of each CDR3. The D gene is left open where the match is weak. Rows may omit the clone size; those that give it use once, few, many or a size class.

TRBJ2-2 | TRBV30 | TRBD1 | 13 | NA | CAWSETGARELFF | TGTGCCTGGAGTGAAACAGGGGCCCGGGAGCTGTTTTTT
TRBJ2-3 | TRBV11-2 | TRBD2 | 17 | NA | CASSLSRSGGEADTQYF | TGTGCCAGCAGCCTCAGTCGTAGCGGGGGGGAGGCAGATACGCAGTATTTT
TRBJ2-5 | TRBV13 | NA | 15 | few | CASSFRRGTQETQYF | TGTGCCAGCAGCTTCCGCAGGGGAACCCAAGAGACCCAGTACTTC
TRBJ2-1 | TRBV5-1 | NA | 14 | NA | CASSLAGQLYEQFF | TGCGCCAGCAGCTTGGCCGGGCAACTTTATGAGCAGTTCTTC
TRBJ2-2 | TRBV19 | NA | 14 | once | CASRDGSSTGELFF | TGTGCCAGTCGGGACGGATCGAGCACCGGGGAGCTGTTTTTT
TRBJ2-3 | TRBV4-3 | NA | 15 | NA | CASSQVTLGPHTQYF | TGCGCCAGCAGCCAAGTCACTTTGGGTCCGCATACGCAGTATTTT
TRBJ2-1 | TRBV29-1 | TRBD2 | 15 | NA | CSVRGLGLAGNEQFF | TGCAGCGTGAGGGGACTGGGACTAGCGGGTAATGAGCAGTTCTTC
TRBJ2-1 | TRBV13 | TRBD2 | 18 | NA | CASSPFLLLAGALNEQFF | TGTGCCAGCAGCCCATTCCTCTTACTAGCGGGGGCCCTCAATGAGCAGTTCTTC
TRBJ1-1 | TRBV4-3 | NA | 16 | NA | CASSQDPPQMNTEAFF | TGCGCCAGCAGCCAAGACCCCCCCCAGATGAACACTGAAGCTTTCTTT
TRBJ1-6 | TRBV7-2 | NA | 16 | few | CASRPGANSYNSPLHF | TGTGCCAGCAGGCCCGGAGCCAACTCCTATAATTCACCCCTCCACTTT
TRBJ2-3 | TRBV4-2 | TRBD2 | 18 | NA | CASSQASGGSTSTDTQYF | TGTGCCAGCAGCCAAGCTAGCGGGGGGTCCACTAGCACAGATACGCAGTATTTT
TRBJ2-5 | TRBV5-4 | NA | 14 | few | CASSPRQAQETQYF | TGTGCCAGCAGCCCCCGACAGGCCCAAGAGACCCAGTACTTC
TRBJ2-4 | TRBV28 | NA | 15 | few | CASSSPMEGSGIQYF | TGTGCCAGCAGTTCCCCCATGGAGGGTAGTGGCATTCAGTACTTC
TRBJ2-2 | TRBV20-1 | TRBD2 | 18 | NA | CSARAWLAGGVDTGELFF | TGCAGTGCTAGGGCCTGGCTAGCGGGGGGTGTGGACACCGGGGAGCTGTTTTTT
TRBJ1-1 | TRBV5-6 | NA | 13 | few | CASSPTHTTEAFF | TGTGCCAGCAGCCCTACACACACCACTGAAGCTTTCTTT
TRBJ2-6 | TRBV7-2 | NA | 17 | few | CASSLRGVNSGANVLTF | TGTGCCAGCAGCTTGAGAGGTGTTAATTCTGGGGCCAACGTCCTGACTTTC
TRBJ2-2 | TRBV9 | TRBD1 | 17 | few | CASSVQLTGGNTGELFF | TGTGCCAGCAGCGTACAATTAACAGGGGGCAACACCGGGGAGCTGTTTTTT
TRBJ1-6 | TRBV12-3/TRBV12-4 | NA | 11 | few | CASGSGSPLHF | TGTGCCAGCGGCTCGGGGTCACCCCTCCACTTT
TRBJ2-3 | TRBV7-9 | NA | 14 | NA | CASSLQSRGQTQYF | TGTGCCAGCAGCTTACAGTCCCGGGGCCAAACGCAGTATTTT
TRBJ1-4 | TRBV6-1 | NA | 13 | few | CASSEFRDRQVFF | TGTGCCAGCAGTGAGTTCCGGGACCGCCAGGTGTTTTTT
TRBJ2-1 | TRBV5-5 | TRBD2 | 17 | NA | CASSRTSGGRNYNEQFF | TGTGCCAGCAGCCGGACTAGCGGGGGTAGAAATTACAATGAGCAGTTCTTC
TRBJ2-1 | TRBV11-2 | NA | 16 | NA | CASSLGRRGDGNEQFF | TGTGCCAGCAGCTTGGGGAGGAGGGGGGACGGCAATGAGCAGTTCTTC
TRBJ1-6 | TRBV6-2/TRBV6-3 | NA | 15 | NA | CASSYRETVISPLHF | TGTGCCAGCAGTTACAGGGAAACCGTTATTTCACCCCTCCACTTT
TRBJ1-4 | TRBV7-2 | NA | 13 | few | CASSRTTNEKLFF | TGTGCCAGCAGCCGAACAACTAATGAAAAACTGTTTTTT
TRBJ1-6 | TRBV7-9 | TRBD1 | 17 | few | CASSSQIGRGQNSPLHF | TGTGCCAGCAGCTCCCAGATTGGCAGGGGGCAAAATTCACCCCTCCACTTT
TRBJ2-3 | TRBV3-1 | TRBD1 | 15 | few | CASSQGQGISDTQYF | TGTGCCAGCAGCCAAGGACAGGGGATCTCAGATACGCAGTATTTT
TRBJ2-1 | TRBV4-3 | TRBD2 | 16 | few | CASSQDFSGGSNEQFF | TGCGCCAGCAGCCAAGATTTTAGCGGGGGTTCCAATGAGCAGTTCTTC
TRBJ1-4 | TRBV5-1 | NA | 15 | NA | CASSLAGQGDEKLFF | TGCGCCAGCAGCTTGGCCGGGCAGGGAGATGAAAAACTGTTTTTT
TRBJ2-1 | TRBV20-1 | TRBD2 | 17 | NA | CSALGLAGGSVYNEQFF | TGCAGTGCCTTAGGGCTAGCGGGGGGGTCGGTATACAATGAGCAGTTCTTC
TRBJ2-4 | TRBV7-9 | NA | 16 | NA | CASSFSTSGERNIQYF | TGTGCCAGCAGCTTCTCCACATCGGGGGAAAGAAACATTCAGTACTTC
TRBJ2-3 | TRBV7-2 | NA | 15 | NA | CASSFRLPSGDTQYF | TGTGCCAGCAGCTTTCGGCTTCCCTCGGGTGATACGCAGTATTTT
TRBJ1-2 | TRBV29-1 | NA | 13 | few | CSVSPMRPHGYTF | TGCAGCGTTAGCCCCATGCGGCCTCATGGCTACACCTTC
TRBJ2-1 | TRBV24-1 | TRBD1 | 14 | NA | CATRSGQGANEEFF | TGTGCCACTAGATCGGGACAGGGCGCCAATGAGGAGTTCTTC
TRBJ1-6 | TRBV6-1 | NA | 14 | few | CASAHTWRDSPLHF | TGTGCCAGCGCTCACACGTGGAGGGATTCACCCCTCCACTTT
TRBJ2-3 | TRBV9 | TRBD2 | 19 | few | CASSQTYVAGPGSVDTQYF | TGTGCCAGCAGCCAAACATACGTAGCGGGCCCGGGCTCGGTGGATACGCAGTATTTT
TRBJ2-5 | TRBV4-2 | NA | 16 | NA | CASSQEVWERGETQYF | TGTGCCAGCAGCCAAGAAGTTTGGGAGCGCGGAGAGACCCAGTACTTC
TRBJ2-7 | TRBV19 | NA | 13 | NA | CASSIDGIYEQYF | TGTGCCAGTAGTATAGACGGGATCTACGAGCAGTACTTC
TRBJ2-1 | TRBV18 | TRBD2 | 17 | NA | CASSLSPETSFSQEQFF | TGTGCCAGCTCACTCTCTCCCGAGACTAGCTTCTCTCAGGAGCAGTTCTTC
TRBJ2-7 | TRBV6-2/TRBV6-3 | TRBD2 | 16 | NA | CASSYPILAEPYEQYF | TGTGCCAGCAGTTACCCTATTCTAGCGGAACCATACGAGCAGTACTTC